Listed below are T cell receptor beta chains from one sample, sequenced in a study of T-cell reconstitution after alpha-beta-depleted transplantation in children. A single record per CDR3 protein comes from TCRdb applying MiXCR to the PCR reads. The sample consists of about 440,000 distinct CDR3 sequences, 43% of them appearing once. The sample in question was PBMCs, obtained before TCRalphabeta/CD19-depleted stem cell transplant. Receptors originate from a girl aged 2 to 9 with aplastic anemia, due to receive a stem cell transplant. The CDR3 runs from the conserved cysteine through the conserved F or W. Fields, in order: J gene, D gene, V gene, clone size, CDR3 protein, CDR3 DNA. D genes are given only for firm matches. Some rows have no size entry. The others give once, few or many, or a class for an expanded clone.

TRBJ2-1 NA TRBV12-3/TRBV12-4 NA CASSLDSASYNEQFF TGTGCCAGCAGCCTAGACAGTGCCTCCTACAATGAGCAGTTCTTC
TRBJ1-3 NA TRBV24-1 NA CATSDFLGNTIYF TGTGCCACCAGTGATTTTCTAGGAAACACCATATATTTT
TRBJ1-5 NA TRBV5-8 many CASSGGGLGNQPQHF TGTGCCAGCAGCGGCGGGGGGCTCGGCAATCAGCCCCAGCATTTT
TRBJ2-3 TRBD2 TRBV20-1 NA CSARDGIAGPSTDTQYF TGCAGTGCTAGAGATGGGATAGCGGGACCTTCGACAGATACGCAGTATTTT
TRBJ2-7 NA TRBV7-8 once CASSLGEVPYREQYF TGTGCCAGCAGCTTAGGGGAGGTACCCTATCGCGAGCAGTACTTC
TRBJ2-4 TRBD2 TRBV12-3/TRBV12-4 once CASSLNREGAKNIQYF TGTGCCAGCAGTTTAAATCGGGAGGGGGCCAAAAACATTCAGTACTTC
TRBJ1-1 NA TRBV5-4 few CASSLAGVWGTEAFF TGTGCCAGCAGCTTGGCAGGGGTCTGGGGCACTGAAGCTTTCTTT
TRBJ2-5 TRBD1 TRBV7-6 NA CASSWTGGGRETQYF TGTGCCAGCAGCTGGACAGGGGGTGGCCGGGAGACCCAGTACTTC
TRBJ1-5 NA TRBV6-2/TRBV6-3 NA CASSYTGYQPQHF TGTGCCAGCAGTTATACAGGGTACCAGCCCCAGCATTTT
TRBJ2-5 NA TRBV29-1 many CSVGELETQYF TGCAGCGTTGGTGAACTAGAGACCCAGTACTTC
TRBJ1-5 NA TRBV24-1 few CATPGPWWMYSNQPQHF TGTGCCACCCCGGGACCGTGGTGGATGTATAGCAATCAGCCCCAGCATTTT
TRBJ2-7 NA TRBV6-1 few CASSPWTSGYEQYF TGTGCCAGCAGTCCTTGGACCTCAGGCTACGAGCAGTACTTC
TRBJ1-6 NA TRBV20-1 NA CSAPDGGSYNSPLHF TGCAGTGCACCGGACGGGGGATCCTATAATTCACCCCTCCACTTT
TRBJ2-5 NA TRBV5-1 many CASSLGALQETQYF TGTGCCAGCAGTTTGGGGGCTCTCCAAGAGACCCAGTACTTC
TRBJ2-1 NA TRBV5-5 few CASSLGWGVKGNEQFF TGTGCCAGCAGCTTGGGGTGGGGGGTAAAGGGCAATGAGCAGTTCTTC
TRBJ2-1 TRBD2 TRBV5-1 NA CASRTSGGTNEQFF TGCGCCAGCCGTACTAGCGGGGGGACCAATGAGCAGTTCTTC
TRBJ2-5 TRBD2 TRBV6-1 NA CASRTGREETQYF TGTGCCAGCAGGACTGGGAGGGAAGAGACCCAGTACTTC
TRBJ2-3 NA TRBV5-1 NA CASSLVGQLHTQYF TGCGCCAGCAGCTTGGTGGGGCAGCTACATACGCAGTATTTT
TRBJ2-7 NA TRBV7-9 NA CASSPVPYEQYF TGTGCCAGCAGCCCGGTTCCATACGAGCAGTACTTC
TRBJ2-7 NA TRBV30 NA CAWSTGGTYEQYF TGTGCCTGGAGTACCGGGGGCACCTACGAGCAGTACTTC
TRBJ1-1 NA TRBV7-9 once CASSLGQEGSEAFF TGTGCCAGCAGCTTAGGACAGGAGGGGAGTGAAGCTTTCTTT
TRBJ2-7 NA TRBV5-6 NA CASSLQQEQYF TGTGCCAGCAGCTTGCAACAGGAGCAGTACTTC
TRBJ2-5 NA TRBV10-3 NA CAISGQQETQYF TGTGCCATCAGCGGACAGCAAGAGACCCAGTACTTC
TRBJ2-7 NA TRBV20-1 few CSAGTGTHEQYF TGCAGTGCTGGCACAGGGACCCACGAGCAGTACTTC
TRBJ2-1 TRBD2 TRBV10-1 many CASSASGRPRELNEQFF TGCGCCAGCAGTGCCAGCGGGAGGCCAAGAGAACTCAATGAGCAGTTCTTC
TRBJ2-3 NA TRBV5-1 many CASSLGQKVDTQYF TGCGCCAGCAGCTTGGGACAGAAAGTAGATACGCAGTATTTT
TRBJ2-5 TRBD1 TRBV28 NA CASSFPDRQETQYF TGTGCCAGCAGTTTCCCGGACAGGCAAGAGACCCAGTACTTC
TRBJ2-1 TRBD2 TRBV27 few CASSSLKDRAGTSVYNEQFF TGTGCCAGCAGCTCTCTCAAGGATCGAGCCGGGACTAGCGTATACAATGAGCAGTTCTTC
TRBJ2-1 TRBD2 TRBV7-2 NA CASSYTSGSYNEQFF TGTGCCAGCAGCTACACTAGCGGGTCATACAATGAGCAGTTCTTC
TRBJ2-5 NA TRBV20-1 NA CSATRTVRETQYF TGCAGTGCAACCAGGACAGTCCGGGAGACCCAGTACTTC
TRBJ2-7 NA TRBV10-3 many CATGSTGYEQYF TGTGCCACTGGGTCTACCGGCTACGAGCAGTACTTC
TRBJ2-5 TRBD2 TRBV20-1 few CSASKASGREETQYF TGCAGTGCTAGTAAGGCTAGCGGGCGGGAAGAGACCCAGTACTTC
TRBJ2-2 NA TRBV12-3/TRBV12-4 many CASSLRLAGELFF TGTGCCAGCAGTTTAAGGCTCGCCGGGGAGCTGTTTTTT
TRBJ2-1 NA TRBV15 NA CATSSGLYEQFF TGTGCCACCAGCAGTGGACTATATGAGCAGTTCTTC
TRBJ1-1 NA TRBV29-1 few CSVERQRNTEAFF TGCAGCGTTGAGAGGCAGCGAAACACTGAAGCTTTCTTT